Presented here are 2 T cell receptor beta chains from one specimen sequenced in a study of T-cell reconstitution after alpha-beta-depleted transplantation in children. A TCRbeta library incorporating unique molecular identifiers was prepared. TCRdb re-derived calls from the PCR reads in MiXCR, one entry per CDR3 protein. There are 700,000 or so distinct CDR3 sequences in the sample; approximately 14% occur only once, and 0.79% lies in the top ten. The specimen comprised PBMCs, sampled before TCRalphabeta/CD19-depleted stem cell transplant. These receptors originate from a girl between 2 and 10 years old with congenital amegakaryocytic thrombocytopenia, due to receive a stem cell transplant.

CDR3 sequence (DNA): TGCGCCAGCAGCTACTTTGCCCCGGGACATCCTTCGAACACCGGGGAGCTGTTTTTT. It yields the protein CASSYFAPGHPSNTGELFF. This sequence joins TRBV5-1 and TRBJ2-2; maybe TRBD1 (6 bases). Germline CDR1 is SGHRS and CDR2 is YFSETQ. CDR3 size: 19 residues. Deletions cut 3 bases from V and 0 bases from J, with 21 bases between.

The chain recombines TRBV11-2 with TRBJ2-7; D is undetermined. CDR1 is SGHAT and CDR2 is FQNNGV in the germline V gene. The ends were cut back, 0 bases at V and 3 bases at J, with 30 bases in the middle. This CDR3 comprises 21 residues. CDR3 sequence (DNA): TGTGCCAGCAGCTTAGAGTTGGCCCCCGCGAGCGCTTGGGCGCTGGGCTACGAGCAGTACTTC. It yields the protein CASSLELAPASAWALGYEQYF.